The 13 T cell receptor beta chains reported below all come from one sample, sequenced in a study of T cells in Graves' hyperthyroidism and ophthalmopathy. Template material for amplifying TCR beta CDR3 regions consisted of RNA transcripts. HTBI primers drove first-round RT-PCR of the TCR CDR3. TCRdb reanalysed the multiplex PCR reads using MiXCR and keeps one entry per CDR3 protein. The sample includes fewer than 650,000 distinct CDR3 sequences, around 15% of them seen just once. The sample comprised blood. These receptors came from a woman in her 40s with Graves' hyperthyroidism.

This clonotype was observed at least ten times. The rearrangement uses TRBV24-1 and TRBJ2-1; D unresolved. Trimming cost V 4 bases and J 3 bases, with 12 bases left between them. There are 15 residues in the CDR3. Germline V lookup: CDR1 KGHDR, CDR2 SFDVKD. Here the CDR3 reads CATSERQDDYNEQFF. In DNA form, the CDR3 reads TGTGCCACCAGTGAAAGGCAGGACGACTACAATGAGCAGTTCTTC.

Ten or more counts support this clonotype. The rearrangement links TRBV9 to TRBJ1-2; 7 bases line up with TRBD1. Losses at the gene ends were 4 bases for V and 4 bases for J; bases not matched to a gene: 7. Germline CDR1 SGDLS, CDR2 YYNGEE. The CDR3 totals 14 residues. CDR3 in amino acids: CASSPQGDSYGYTF. Here the CDR3 DNA reads TGTGCCAGCAGCCCCCAGGGGGACAGCTATGGCTACACCTTC.

This clonotype was recorded at least ten times. This rearrangement joins TRBV28 to TRBJ2-6; 8 bases are a match to TRBD1. The germline CDR1 and CDR2 sequences are MDHEN and SYDVKM. Trimming cost V 5 bases and J 4 bases; bases outside gene matches: 4. The CDR3 spans 15 residues. The CDR3 sequence: CASSHRGAGANVLTF. The CDR3 bases are TGTGCCAGCAGTCACAGGGGGGCCGGGGCCAACGTCCTGACTTTC.

In this sample, this clonotype turned up many times. V gene TRBV14 combines with J gene TRBJ2-5; tentative D call: TRBD1 (5 bases). CDR1 is SGHDN, CDR2 FVKESK, per germline. This CDR3 has 14 residues. V gave up 4 bases and J gave up 2 bases, with 11 bases separating them. The CDR3 nucleotides are TGTGCCAGCAGCCTCACAGGTGATCAAGAGACCCAGTACTTC. Amino acid sequence: CASSLTGDQETQYF.

In this sample, this clonotype turned up many times. The rearrangement joins TRBV7-8 to TRBJ2-1, with D possibly being TRBD1 or TRBD2 (5 bases each). Germline CDR1 and CDR2: SGHVS and FQNEAQ. The CDR3 consists of 14 residues. Trimming pared 5 bases from V and 8 bases from J, leaving 16 bases between. This CDR3 is CASSGGRWVDEQFF. CDR3 coding DNA: TGTGCCAGCAGCGGGGGTCGTTGGGTTGATGAGCAGTTCTTC.

Only a few counts were recorded for this clonotype. The chain carries TRBV27 and TRBJ2-3; 8 bases match TRBD1. V lost 6 bases, J lost 6 bases, and 14 bases stayed unmatched. Germline V gene sequence: CDR1 MNHEY, CDR2 SMNVEV (reference sequence). The CDR3 length is 16 residues. Here the CDR3 reads CASRELGQGKGDTQYF. In nucleotides, the CDR3 is TGTGCCAGCAGGGAACTCGGACAGGGAAAAGGTGATACGCAGTATTTT.

The chain recombines TRBV10-3 with TRBJ1-6, with 7 bases matching TRBD1. Germline V lookup: CDR1 ENHRY, CDR2 SYGVKD. Trimming cost V 4 bases and J 7 bases; bases outside gene matches: 7. This CDR3 spans 15 amino acids. CDR3 region: CAISVRGQENSPLHF. DNA of the CDR3: TGTGCCATCAGTGTTCGAGGACAGGAAAATTCACCCCTCCACTTT.

This clonotype has just a few counts. This clone may be a read error of a much larger clone one base away. The chain joins TRBV7-2 to TRBJ2-2; 15 positions match TRBD2. Trimming took 4 bases from V and 2 from J; bases not matched to a gene: 8. The CDR3 loop spans 19 amino acids. Germline V gene sequence: CDR1 SGHTA, CDR2 FQGNSA. CDR3 nucleotide sequence: TGTGCCAGCAGCTCGGGACTAGCGGGAGGTCCACCAAACACCGGGGAGCTGTTTTTT. Translation gives CASSSGLAGGPPNTGELFF.

The sample holds a few counts of this clonotype. The J gene is TRBJ2-7, the V gene TRBV20-1; D is unresolved. This CDR3 region has 15 residues. Germline V lookup: CDR1 DFQATT, CDR2 SNEGSKA (reference sequence). Trimming shortened V by 4 bases and J by 5 bases, and 21 bases separated the two germline ends. The CDR3 DNA reads as TGCAGTGCTAAAGTCAACCCGACACAGTCCAACGAGCAGTACTTC. Translated: CSAKVNPTQSNEQYF.

This clonotype was seen many times. CDR3 region: CSAPRDFDGYTF. DNA for the CDR3: TGCAGTGCGCCCCGGGACTTTGATGGCTACACCTTC. The rearrangement links TRBV20-1 to TRBJ1-2; possibly TRBD1 for D (5 bases). The CDR3 is 12 residues long. CDR1 DFQATT and CDR2 SNEGSKA come from the germline V gene (reference sequence). The germline V and J ends were trimmed by 6 bases and 6 bases, with 14 bases remaining between them.

The sample holds many counts of this clonotype. The chain joins TRBV19 to TRBJ1-5, with TRBD1 matching over 7 bases. Germline V lookup: CDR1 LNHDA, CDR2 SQIVND (reference sequence). This CDR3 contains 15 residues. Losses at the gene ends were 2 bases for V and 7 bases for J; bases not matched to a gene: 8. CDR3 in amino acids: CASSILQGTEQPQHF. For the CDR3, the DNA is TGTGCCAGTAGTATACTACAGGGGACGGAGCAGCCCCAGCATTTT.

This clonotype came up many times. The genes are TRBV20-1 and TRBJ2-1; D remains unclear. V dropped 1 base and J dropped 9 bases, with 10 bases sitting between them. Germline V gene sequence: CDR1 DFQATT, CDR2 SNEGSKA (reference sequence). There are 12 residues in the CDR3. The CDR3 nucleotides are TGCAGTGCTAGAGTCCAGGCAGTTGAGCAGTTCTTC. It is translated as CSARVQAVEQFF.

This clonotype has at least ten counts. The gene calls are TRBV7-6 and TRBJ1-1; D might be TRBD1 (5 bases). V lost 1 base and J 4 bases, leaving 13 bases between the germline ends. Germline assignment: CDR1 SGHVS and CDR2 FNYEAQ. The CDR3 totals 15 residues. The CDR3, as DNA: TGTGCCAGCAGCTTAGGGTCGGAGGGGAGCACTGAAGCTTTCTTT. The encoded protein is CASSLGSEGSTEAFF. Complete variable domain (other parts from reference TRBV7-6 and TRBJ1-1): GAGVSQSPRYKVTKRGQDVALRCDPISGHVSLYWYRQALGQGPEFLTYFNYEAQQDKSGLPNDRFSAERPEGSISTLTIQRTEQRDSAMYRCASSLGSEGSTEAFFGQGTRLTVV.